The 4 T cell receptor beta chains given below trace back to one sample, sequenced in a study of glioma-infiltrating T cells after dendritic cell vaccination. Time point denoted: after dendritic cell vaccination, including at tumor progression/relapse. Method: immunoSEQ multiplex PCR; TCRdb's copy keeps in-frame clones and lacks some. The sample carries 100,000 or so clones, 80% recorded once. Sequencing was performed on blood, taken after dendritic cell vaccination. The receptors originated from a human donor with glioblastoma.

This clone has just one count. The V and J genes are TRBV19 and TRBJ1-5, with D possibly being TRBD1 (6 bases). The CDR3 has 16 amino acids. Trimming left V 4 bases short and J 0 bases short, with 13 bases between. From germline, CDR1 is LNHDA and CDR2 SQIVND (reference sequence). CDR3 protein: CASSRGGRGSNQPQHF. DNA for the CDR3: TGTGCCAGTAGTAGGGGGGGGCGCGGTAGCAATCAGCCCCAGCATTTT. The full variable domain, in which reference TRBV19 and TRBJ1-5 provide the parts outside the CDR3, is DGGITQSPKYLFRKEGQNVTLSCEQNLNHDAMYWYRQDPGQGLRLIYYSQIVNDFQKGDIAEGYSVSREKKESFPLTVTSAQKNPTAFYLCASSRGGRGSNQPQHFGDGTRLSIL.

The gene calls are TRBV29-1 and TRBJ1-2, with a possible D match to TRBD1 (6 bases). The V gene lost 0 bases and the J gene lost 10 bases, with 15 bases spanning the gap. The CDR3 sequence is 13 residues long. Germline V lookup: CDR1 SQVTM, CDR2 ANQGSEA. The CDR3 loop reads CSVEEYRVGDYTF. The CDR3 DNA sequence: TGCAGCGTTGAAGAATACAGGGTGGGCGACTACACCTTC. The full variable domain, its missing parts supplied by reference TRBV29-1 and TRBJ1-2, is SAVISQKPSRDICQRGTSLTIQCQVDSQVTMMFWYRQQPGQSLTLIATANQGSEATYESGFVIDKFPISRPNLTFSTLTVSNMSPEDSSIYLCSVEEYRVGDYTFGSGTRLTVV.

The chain is built from TRBV2 and TRBJ2-7; 7 bases are a match to TRBD2. The CDR3 extends over 13 amino acids. Per the germline V gene, CDR1 is SNHLY and CDR2 is FYNNEI. V trimming: 7 bases; J trimming: 2 bases; junction bases outside the gene matches: 5. CDR3 coding DNA: TGTGCCAGCAACGCCGGGACTACCTACGAGCAGTACTTC. Its translation: CASNAGTTYEQYF. The full variable domain, with the rest looked up from reference TRBV2 and TRBJ2-7, is EPEVTQTPSHQVTQMGQEVILRCVPISNHLYFYWYRQILGQKVEFLVSFYNNEISEKSEIFDDQFSVERPDGSNFTLKIRSTKLEDSAMYFCASNAGTTYEQYFGPGTRLTVT.

The chain links TRBV11-2 to TRBJ2-7, with D hard to call. V lost 5 bases to trimming and J lost 4 bases, with 12 bases between them. This CDR3 has 13 amino acids. Germline V CDR1 and CDR2: SGHAT, FQNNGV. In nucleotides, the CDR3 is TGTGCCAGCAGCCCGACGACTCCATACGAGCAGTACTTC. Protein sequence: CASSPTTPYEQYF. The whole variable domain, filled in from reference TRBV11-2 and TRBJ2-7, reads EAGVAQSPRYKIIEKRQSVAFWCNPISGHATLYWYQQILGQGPKLLIQFQNNGVVDDSQLPKDRFSAERLKGVDSTLKIQPAKLEDSAVYLCASSPTTPYEQYFGPGTRLTVT.